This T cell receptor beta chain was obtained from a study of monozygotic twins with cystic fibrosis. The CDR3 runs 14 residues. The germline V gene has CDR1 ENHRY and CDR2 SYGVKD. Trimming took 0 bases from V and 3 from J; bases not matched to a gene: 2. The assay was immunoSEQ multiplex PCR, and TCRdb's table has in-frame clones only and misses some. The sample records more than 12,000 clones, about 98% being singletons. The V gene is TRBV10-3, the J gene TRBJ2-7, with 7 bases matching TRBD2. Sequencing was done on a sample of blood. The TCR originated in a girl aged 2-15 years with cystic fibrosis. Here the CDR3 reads CAISESGGSYEQYF. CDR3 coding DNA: TGTGCCATCAGTGAGTCCGGCGGGAGCTACGAGCAGTACTTC.